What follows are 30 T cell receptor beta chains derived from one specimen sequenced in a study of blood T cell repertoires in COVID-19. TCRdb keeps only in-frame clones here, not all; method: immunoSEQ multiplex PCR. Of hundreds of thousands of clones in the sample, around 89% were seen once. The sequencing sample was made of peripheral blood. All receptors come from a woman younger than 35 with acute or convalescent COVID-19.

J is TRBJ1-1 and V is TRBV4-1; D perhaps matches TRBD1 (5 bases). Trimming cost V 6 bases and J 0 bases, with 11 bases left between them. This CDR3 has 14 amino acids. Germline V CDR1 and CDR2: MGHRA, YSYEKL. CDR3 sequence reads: CASRPGLMNTEAFF. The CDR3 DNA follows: TGCGCCAGCAGGCCAGGGTTAATGAACACTGAAGCTTTCTTT.

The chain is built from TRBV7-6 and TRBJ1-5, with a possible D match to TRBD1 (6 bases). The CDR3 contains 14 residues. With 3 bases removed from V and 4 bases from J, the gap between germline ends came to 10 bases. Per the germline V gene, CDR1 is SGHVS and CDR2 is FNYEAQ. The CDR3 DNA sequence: TGTGCCAGCAGCTTGACAGGAGATAATCAGCCCCAGCATTTT. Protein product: CASSLTGDNQPQHF.

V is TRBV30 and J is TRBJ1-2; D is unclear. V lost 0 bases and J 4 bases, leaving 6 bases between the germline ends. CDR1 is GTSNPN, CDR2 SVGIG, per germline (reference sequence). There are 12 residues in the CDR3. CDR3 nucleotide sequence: TGTGCCTGGAGTGTACTCGGCTATGGCTACACCTTC. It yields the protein CAWSVLGYGYTF. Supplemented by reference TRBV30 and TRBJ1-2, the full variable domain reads SQTIHQWPATLVQPVGSPLSLECTVEGTSNPNLYWYRQAAGRGLQLLFYSVGIGQISSEVPQNLSASRPQDRQFILSSKKLLLSDSGFYLCAWSVLGYGYTFGSGTRLTVV.

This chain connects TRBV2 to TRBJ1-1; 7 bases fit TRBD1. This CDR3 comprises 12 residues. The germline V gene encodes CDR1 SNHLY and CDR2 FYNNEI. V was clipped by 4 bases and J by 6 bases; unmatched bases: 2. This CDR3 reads CASSAGTAEAFF. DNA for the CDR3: TGTGCCAGCAGTGCCGGGACAGCTGAAGCTTTCTTT.

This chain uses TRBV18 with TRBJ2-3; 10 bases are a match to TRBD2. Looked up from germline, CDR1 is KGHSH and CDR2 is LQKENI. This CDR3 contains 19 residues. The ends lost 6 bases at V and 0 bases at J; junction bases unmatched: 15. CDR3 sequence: CASSPTWNLAGESTDTQYF. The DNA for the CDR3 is TGTGCCAGCTCGCCAACCTGGAACCTAGCGGGGGAGAGCACAGATACGCAGTATTTT. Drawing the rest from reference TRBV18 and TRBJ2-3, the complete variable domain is NAGVMQNPRHLVRRRGQEARLRCSPMKGHSHVYWYRQLPEEGLKFMVYLQKENIIDESGMPKERFSAEFPKEGPSILRIQQVVRGDSAAYFCASSPTWNLAGESTDTQYFGPGTRLTVL.

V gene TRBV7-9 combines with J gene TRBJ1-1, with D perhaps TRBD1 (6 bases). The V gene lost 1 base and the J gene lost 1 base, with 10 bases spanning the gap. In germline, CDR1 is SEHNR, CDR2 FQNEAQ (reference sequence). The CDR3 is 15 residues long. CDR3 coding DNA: TGTGCCAGCAGCTTAGAGCAGGGGACGAACACTGAAGCTTTCTTT. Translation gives CASSLEQGTNTEAFF. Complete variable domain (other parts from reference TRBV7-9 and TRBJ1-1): DTGVSQNPRHKITKRGQNVTFRCDPISEHNRLYWYRQTLGQGPEFLTYFQNEAQLEKSRLLSDRFSAERPKGSFSTLEIQRTEQGDSAMYLCASSLEQGTNTEAFFGQGTRLTVV.

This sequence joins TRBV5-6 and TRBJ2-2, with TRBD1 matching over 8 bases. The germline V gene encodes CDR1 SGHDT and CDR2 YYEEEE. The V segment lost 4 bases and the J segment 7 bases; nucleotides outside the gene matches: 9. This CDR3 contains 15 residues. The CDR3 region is CASSPRQGTGGELFF. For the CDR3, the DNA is TGTGCCAGCAGCCCACGACAGGGGACCGGCGGGGAGCTGTTTTTT.

CDR3 nucleotide sequence: TGCGCCAGCAGCAAGGACAGGGTCGGCAATGAGCAGTTCTTC. Translating it yields CASSKDRVGNEQFF. This rearrangement joins TRBV5-1 to TRBJ2-1; the match to TRBD1 covers 8 bases. With V trimmed by 4 bases and J by 6 bases, 6 bases remained unmatched. The CDR3 is 14 amino acids. Germline lookup yields CDR1 SGHRS and CDR2 YFSETQ.

CDR3 in DNA: TGTGCCAGCAGGACAGGGAGCTCCTATAATTCACCCCTCCACTTT. It is translated as CASRTGSSYNSPLHF. This rearrangement joins TRBV5-4 to TRBJ1-6; 7 bases match TRBD1. The CDR3 contains 15 residues. V shed 5 bases, J shed 0 bases, and the junction held 2 bases outside the gene matches. CDR1 SGHNT and CDR2 YYREEE come from the germline V gene (reference sequence).

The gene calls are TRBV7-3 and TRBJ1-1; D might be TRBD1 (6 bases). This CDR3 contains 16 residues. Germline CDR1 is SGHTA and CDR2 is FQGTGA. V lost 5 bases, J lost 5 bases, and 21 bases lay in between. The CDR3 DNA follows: TGTGCCAGCAGCCTAAATTTAGTCGACAGGATTACTGAAGCTTTCTTT. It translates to CASSLNLVDRITEAFF.

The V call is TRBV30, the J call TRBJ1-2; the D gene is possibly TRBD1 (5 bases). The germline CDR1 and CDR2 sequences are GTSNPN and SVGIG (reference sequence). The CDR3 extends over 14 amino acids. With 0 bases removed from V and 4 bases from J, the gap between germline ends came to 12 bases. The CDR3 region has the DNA TGTGCCTGGAGTGTACCAGGGATTATCTATGGCTACACCTTC. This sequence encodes CAWSVPGIIYGYTF.

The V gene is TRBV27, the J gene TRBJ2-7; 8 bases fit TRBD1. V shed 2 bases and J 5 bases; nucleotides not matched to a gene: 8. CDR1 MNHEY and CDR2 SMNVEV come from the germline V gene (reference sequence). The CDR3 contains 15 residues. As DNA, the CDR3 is TGTGCCAGCAGTTTACATTCAGGGGGCAGGAACGAGCAGTACTTC. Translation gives CASSLHSGGRNEQYF.

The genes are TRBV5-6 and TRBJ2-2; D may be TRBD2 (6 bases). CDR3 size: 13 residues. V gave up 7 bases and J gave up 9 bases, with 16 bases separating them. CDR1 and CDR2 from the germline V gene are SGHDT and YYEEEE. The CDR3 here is CASAGRSSRELFF. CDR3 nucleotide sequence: TGTGCCAGCGCGGGACGAAGCAGCCGGGAGCTGTTTTTT.

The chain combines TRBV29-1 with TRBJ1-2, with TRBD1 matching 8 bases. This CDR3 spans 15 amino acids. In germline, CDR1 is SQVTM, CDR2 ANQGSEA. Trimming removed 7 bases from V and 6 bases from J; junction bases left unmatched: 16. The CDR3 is CSAMTGDRTTDGYTF. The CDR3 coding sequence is TGCAGCGCTATGACAGGGGACAGGACCACAGATGGCTACACCTTC.

The CDR3 nucleotides read TGTGCCAGCCGGGACAGATCAAAGGGGGAGCAGTACTTC. Protein: CASRDRSKGEQYF. This chain links TRBV12-3 or TRBV12-4 with TRBJ2-7, with 7 bases lining up with TRBD1. After removal of 8 bases from V and 7 bases from J, the junction contained 11 bases not matched to a gene. CDR3 length: 13 residues.

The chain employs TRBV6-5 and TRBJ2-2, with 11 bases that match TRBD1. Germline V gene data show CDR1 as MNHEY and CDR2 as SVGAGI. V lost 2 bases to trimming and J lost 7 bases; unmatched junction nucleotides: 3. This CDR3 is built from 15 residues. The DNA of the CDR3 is TGTGCCAGCAGTTACGGGACAGGGGGTAACGGGGAGCTGTTTTTT. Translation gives CASSYGTGGNGELFF.

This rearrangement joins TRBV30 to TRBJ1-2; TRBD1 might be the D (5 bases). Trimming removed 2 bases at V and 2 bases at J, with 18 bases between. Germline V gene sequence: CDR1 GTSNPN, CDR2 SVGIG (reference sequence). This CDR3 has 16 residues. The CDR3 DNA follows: TGTGCCTGGAGTCCACGGATGGCAGGGCAAAACTATGGCTACACCTTC. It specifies CAWSPRMAGQNYGYTF.

The CDR3 reads CASSPAPGGGYGYTF. Written as DNA, the CDR3 is TGTGCCAGCAGCCCAGCCCCGGGGGGAGGCTATGGCTACACCTTC. J is TRBJ1-2 and V is TRBV28; TRBD1 is a possible D gene (5 bases). Trimming removed 6 bases from V and 4 bases from J, with 18 bases in between. The CDR3 is made up of 15 amino acids. Germline V CDR1 and CDR2: MDHEN, SYDVKM.

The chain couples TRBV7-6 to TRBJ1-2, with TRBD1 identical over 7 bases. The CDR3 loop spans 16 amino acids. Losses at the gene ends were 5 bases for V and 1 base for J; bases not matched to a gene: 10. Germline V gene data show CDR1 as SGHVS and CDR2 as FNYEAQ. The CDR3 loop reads CASSPSRDRLNYGYTF. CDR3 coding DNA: TGTGCCAGCAGCCCCAGCCGGGACAGACTTAACTATGGCTACACCTTC.

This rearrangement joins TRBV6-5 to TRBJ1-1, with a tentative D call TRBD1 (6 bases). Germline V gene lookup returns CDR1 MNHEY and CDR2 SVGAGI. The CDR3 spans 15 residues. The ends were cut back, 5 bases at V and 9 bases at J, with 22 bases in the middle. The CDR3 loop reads CASSHRDILPKKAFF. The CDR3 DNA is TGTGCCAGCAGTCACCGGGACATACTACCCAAAAAAGCTTTCTTT.

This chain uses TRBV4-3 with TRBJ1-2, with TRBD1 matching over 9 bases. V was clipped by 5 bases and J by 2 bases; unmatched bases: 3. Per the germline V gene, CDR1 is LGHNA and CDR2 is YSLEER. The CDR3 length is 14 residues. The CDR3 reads CASSLGTGNYGYTF. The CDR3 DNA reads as TGCGCCAGCAGCTTAGGGACAGGGAACTATGGCTACACCTTC.

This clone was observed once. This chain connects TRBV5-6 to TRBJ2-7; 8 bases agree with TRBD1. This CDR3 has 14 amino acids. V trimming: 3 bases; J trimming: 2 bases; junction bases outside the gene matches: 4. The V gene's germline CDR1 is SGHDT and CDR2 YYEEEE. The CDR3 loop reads CASSWDRFTYEQYF. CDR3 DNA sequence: TGTGCCAGCAGCTGGGACAGGTTTACCTACGAGCAGTACTTC.

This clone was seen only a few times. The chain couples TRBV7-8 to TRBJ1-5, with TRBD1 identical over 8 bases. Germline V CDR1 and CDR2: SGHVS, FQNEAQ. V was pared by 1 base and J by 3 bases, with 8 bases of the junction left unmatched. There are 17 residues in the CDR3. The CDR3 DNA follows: TGTGCCAGCAGCTTAGAAGGGGGACAGGCGATCAATCAGCCCCAGCATTTT. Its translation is CASSLEGGQAINQPQHF.

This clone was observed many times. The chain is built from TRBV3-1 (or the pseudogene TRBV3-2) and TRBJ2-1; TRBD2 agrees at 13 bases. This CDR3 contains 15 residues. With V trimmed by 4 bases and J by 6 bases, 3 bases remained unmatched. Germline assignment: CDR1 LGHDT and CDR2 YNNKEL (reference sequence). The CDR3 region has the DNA TGTGCCAGCAGCCGCGGGACTAGCGGGGTCAATGAGCAGTTCTTC. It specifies CASSRGTSGVNEQFF.

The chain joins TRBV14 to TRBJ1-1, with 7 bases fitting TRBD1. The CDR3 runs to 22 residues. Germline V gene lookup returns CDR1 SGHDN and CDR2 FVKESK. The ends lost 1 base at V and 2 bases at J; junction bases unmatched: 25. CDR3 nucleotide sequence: TGTGCCAGCAGCCAAGTAAGATACAAAGAGGACAGGCGAATTCGGTTAAACACTGAAGCTTTCTTT. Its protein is CASSQVRYKEDRRIRLNTEAFF.

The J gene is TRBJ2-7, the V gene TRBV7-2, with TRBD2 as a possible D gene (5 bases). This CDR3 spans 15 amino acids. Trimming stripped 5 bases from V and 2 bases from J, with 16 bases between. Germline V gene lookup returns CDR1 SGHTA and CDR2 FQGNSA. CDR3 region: CASSTLALPAYEQYF. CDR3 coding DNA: TGTGCCAGCAGCACCCTAGCCCTTCCCGCCTACGAGCAGTACTTC.

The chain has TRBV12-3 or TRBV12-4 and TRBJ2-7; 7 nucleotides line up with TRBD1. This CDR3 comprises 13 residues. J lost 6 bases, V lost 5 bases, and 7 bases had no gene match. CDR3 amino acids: CASSPTGNAEQYF. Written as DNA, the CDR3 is TGTGCCAGCAGTCCGACAGGGAACGCCGAGCAGTACTTC.

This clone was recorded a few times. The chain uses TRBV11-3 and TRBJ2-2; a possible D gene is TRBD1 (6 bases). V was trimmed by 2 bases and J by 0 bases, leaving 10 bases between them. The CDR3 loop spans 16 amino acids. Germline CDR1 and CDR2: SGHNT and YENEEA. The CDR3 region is CASSLTWGPNTGELFF. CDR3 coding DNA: TGTGCCAGCAGCTTAACGTGGGGGCCGAACACCGGGGAGCTGTTTTTT.

CDR3 sequence (DNA): TGTGCCAGCAGCCAAGGGTCTGAGATCGGTGTGAGCTCCTATAATTCACCCCTCCACTTT. Protein product: CASSQGSEIGVSSYNSPLHF. V and J are TRBV14 and TRBJ1-6; D call uncertain. V lost 1 base and J 0 bases, leaving 19 bases between the germline ends. Germline assignment: CDR1 SGHDN and CDR2 FVKESK. This CDR3 is built from 20 residues.

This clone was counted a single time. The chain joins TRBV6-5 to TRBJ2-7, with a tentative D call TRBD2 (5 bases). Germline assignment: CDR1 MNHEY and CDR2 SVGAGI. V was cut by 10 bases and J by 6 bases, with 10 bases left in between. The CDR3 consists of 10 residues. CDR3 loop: CATGRGEQYF. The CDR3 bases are TGTGCCACAGGACGGGGCGAGCAGTACTTC.